These T cell receptor beta chains were read from a single sample in a study of blood T cell repertoires in COVID-19. Clones were read by immunoSEQ multiplex PCR, and TCRdb kept only the in-frame ones, dropping some. The profile shows around 100,000 clones, 65% to 90% of them singletons. The sequencing sample was made of PBMCs or T cells enriched from blood (not recorded which). These TCRs come from a woman in her forties or fifties who had recovered from COVID-19. The CDR3 runs from the conserved cysteine through the conserved F or W. D genes are given only for firm matches. Size tells how often a clone was seen (once, few, many) or the class of an expanded clone, and some rows leave it out.

clone size,D gene,J gene,V gene,CDR3 protein,CDR3 DNA
NA,NA,TRBJ1-5,TRBV19,CASKTVVNSNQPQHF,TGTGCCAGCAAGACAGTGGTCAATAGCAATCAGCCCCAGCATTTT
NA,NA,TRBJ2-1,TRBV29-1,CSVVDSRGNEQFF,TGCAGCGTTGTGGACAGTAGGGGTAATGAGCAGTTCTTC
once,TRBD2,TRBJ2-1,TRBV7-9,CASSLAGVSAEQFF,TGTGCCAGCAGCCTAGCGGGAGTCTCCGCCGAGCAGTTCTTC
NA,NA,TRBJ2-4,TRBV7-9,CASSPEGGKNIQYF,TGTGCCAGCAGCCCGGAGGGCGGCAAAAACATTCAGTACTTC
NA,NA,TRBJ1-1,TRBV27,CASSTSGATEAFF,TGTGCCAGCAGTACCTCAGGGGCCACTGAAGCTTTCTTT
NA,NA,TRBJ2-7,TRBV6-1,CASSESSGQPYEQYF,TGTGCCAGCAGTGAATCCAGCGGCCAACCTTACGAGCAGTACTTC
NA,NA,TRBJ1-1,TRBV5-6,CASSPPMRTEAFF,TGTGCCAGCAGCCCCCCGATGAGAACTGAAGCTTTCTTT
few,NA,TRBJ2-1,TRBV27,CASSPPRGRANEQFF,TGTGCCAGCAGTCCCCCCCGCGGCAGGGCGAATGAGCAGTTCTTC
NA,NA,TRBJ1-3,TRBV7-3,CASSLTPQVSGNTIYF,TGTGCCAGCAGCTTAACTCCACAGGTCTCTGGAAACACCATATATTTT
NA,NA,TRBJ1-1,TRBV28,CASSLPPGSDTEAFF,TGTGCCAGCAGTTTACCCCCAGGGTCCGACACTGAAGCTTTCTTT
NA,NA,TRBJ1-6,TRBV28,CASSPTTPGVNSPLHF,TGTGCCAGCAGCCCGACGACGCCGGGGGTGAATTCACCCCTCCACTTT
NA,TRBD1,TRBJ1-2,TRBV30,CAWHPGTGVFYGYTF,TGTGCCTGGCACCCCGGGACAGGGGTTTTTTATGGCTACACCTTC
NA,TRBD1,TRBJ1-1,TRBV10-3,CAISPGTANTEAFF,TGTGCCATCAGCCCCGGGACAGCAAACACTGAAGCTTTCTTT
NA,NA,TRBJ1-2,TRBV14,CASSQGGRSYGYTF,TGTGCCAGCAGCCAGGGGGGACGGAGTTATGGCTACACCTTC
NA,TRBD2,TRBJ2-1,TRBV5-1,CASSPGGAGLRGGEQFF,TGCGCCAGCAGCCCGGGAGGAGCGGGACTACGAGGCGGTGAGCAGTTCTTC
NA,NA,TRBJ1-6,TRBV30,CAWYVGGNSPLHF,TGTGCCTGGTACGTGGGAGGGAATTCACCCCTCCACTTT
NA,NA,TRBJ2-5,TRBV19,CASRAGGVMGETQYF,TGTGCCAGTAGGGCAGGAGGCGTAATGGGGGAGACCCAGTACTTC
NA,TRBD1,TRBJ2-6,TRBV7-9,CASSLAETGGSGANVLTF,TGTGCCAGCAGCTTAGCGGAGACAGGGGGCTCTGGGGCCAACGTCCTGACTTTC
once,TRBD2,TRBJ2-1,TRBV27,CASSWTSGSEEFF,TGTGCCAGCAGTTGGACTAGCGGGAGCGAGGAGTTCTTC
few,TRBD1,TRBJ1-4,TRBV28,CASSLRGQGNEKLFF,TGTGCCAGCAGTTTAAGGGGACAGGGTAATGAAAAACTGTTTTTT
NA,NA,TRBJ1-1,TRBV12-3/TRBV12-4,CASSPFRTEAFF,TGTGCCAGCAGCCCCTTCCGGACTGAAGCTTTCTTT
NA,NA,TRBJ1-6,TRBV11-2,CASSLDRTGFAYNSPLHF,TGTGCCAGCAGCTTAGATCGTACAGGTTTTGCCTATAATTCACCCCTCCACTTT
NA,NA,TRBJ1-1,TRBV3-1/TRBV3-2,CASSQAQGRTEAFF,TGTGCCAGCAGCCAAGCGCAGGGCCGCACTGAAGCTTTCTTT
NA,NA,TRBJ1-2,TRBV28,CASSPGGDSGYGYTF,TGTGCCAGCAGCCCGGGGGGAGACAGTGGCTATGGCTACACCTTC
few,NA,TRBJ2-3,TRBV5-6,CASSYATDTQYF,TGTGCCAGCAGCTATGCGACAGATACGCAGTATTTT
NA,NA,TRBJ2-1,TRBV27,CASNKGGGNEQFF,TGTGCCAGCAACAAGGGGGGAGGGAATGAGCAGTTCTTC
few,NA,TRBJ1-6,TRBV28,CASRLSSGGASPLHF,TGTGCCAGCAGACTCTCTTCGGGGGGCGCGTCGCCCCTCCACTTT
NA,NA,TRBJ2-2,TRBV5-1,CASSLTQAPTGELFF,TGCGCCAGCAGCTTAACACAGGCACCCACCGGGGAGCTGTTTTTT
NA,TRBD1,TRBJ2-1,TRBV24-1,CATSWTGYNEQFF,TGTGCCACCAGTTGGACAGGCTACAATGAGCAGTTCTTC
NA,NA,TRBJ1-3,TRBV5-4,CASSLGGSGNTIYF,TGTGCCAGCAGCTTGGGAGGGAGTGGAAACACCATATATTTT
NA,TRBD2,TRBJ2-1,TRBV7-2,CASSLARTSFNEQFF,TGTGCCAGCAGCCTAGCCAGGACTAGCTTCAATGAGCAGTTCTTC
NA,TRBD2,TRBJ2-1,TRBV19,CASSNRGGNNEQFF,TGTGCCAGTAGTAATCGGGGGGGTAACAATGAGCAGTTCTTC
NA,NA,TRBJ1-2,TRBV9,CASSGQYYGYTF,TGTGCCAGCAGCGGACAGTACTATGGCTACACCTTC
NA,NA,TRBJ2-7,TRBV19,CASSIGLSEQYF,TGTGCCAGTAGTATAGGACTATCCGAGCAGTACTTC
few,NA,TRBJ1-1,TRBV10-3,CATKDSTKNTEAFF,TGTGCCACCAAGGACAGCACAAAGAACACTGAAGCTTTCTTT
NA,NA,TRBJ2-7,TRBV6-2/TRBV6-3,CASTPSGEMGEQYF,TGTGCCAGCACCCCCTCCGGGGAGATGGGCGAGCAGTACTTC
NA,TRBD2,TRBJ2-1,TRBV9,CASSRAGAGGPIKHEQFF,TGTGCCAGCAGCCGGGCGGGAGCGGGAGGGCCCATTAAGCATGAGCAGTTCTTC
NA,NA,TRBJ1-6,TRBV30,CAWSGQRARSPLHF,TGTGCCTGGAGTGGCCAGAGGGCGCGGTCACCCCTCCACTTT
NA,TRBD2,TRBJ2-1,TRBV14,CASSLRLAALYNEQFF,TGTGCCAGCAGCCTTAGACTAGCGGCTCTCTACAATGAGCAGTTCTTC
NA,TRBD1,TRBJ2-1,TRBV5-6,CASSPGQDYNEQFF,TGTGCCAGCAGCCCCGGACAGGATTACAATGAGCAGTTCTTC
once,NA,TRBJ2-2,TRBV18,CASSPRGYANTGELFF,TGTGCCAGCTCACCACGCGGCTACGCGAACACCGGGGAGCTGTTTTTT
once,TRBD2,TRBJ2-3,TRBV27,CASSLESSGASTDTQYF,TGTGCCAGCAGTTTAGAAAGTAGCGGGGCTAGCACAGATACGCAGTATTTT
NA,TRBD2,TRBJ2-1,TRBV6-5,CASSYWGLAGANEQFF,TGTGCCAGCAGTTACTGGGGACTAGCGGGAGCCAATGAGCAGTTCTTC
NA,NA,TRBJ2-2,TRBV4-1,CASSQEGLLNTGELFF,TGCGCCAGCAGCCAAGAAGGACTCCTGAACACCGGGGAGCTGTTTTTT
NA,NA,TRBJ2-7,TRBV5-1,CASSRGTGAYEQYF,TGCGCCAGCAGCCGGGGGACTGGGGCCTACGAGCAGTACTTC
once,NA,TRBJ2-3,TRBV29-1,CSLTVTDTQYF,TGCAGCCTTACAGTCACAGATACGCAGTATTTT
NA,NA,TRBJ1-1,TRBV6-5,CASRSMLMNTEAFF,TGTGCCAGCAGAAGCATGCTGATGAACACTGAAGCTTTCTTT
once,TRBD2,TRBJ2-1,TRBV9,CASSKSGGPTLGNEQFF,TGTGCCAGCAGCAAGAGCGGGGGACCCACCCTGGGAAATGAGCAGTTCTTC
NA,NA,TRBJ2-7,TRBV18,CASSGQGSEQYF,TGTGCCAGCTCAGGCCAGGGTTCCGAGCAGTACTTC
NA,NA,TRBJ1-1,TRBV28,CATRTGINTEAFF,TGTGCCACCAGAACAGGGATCAACACTGAAGCTTTCTTT
NA,TRBD1,TRBJ2-7,TRBV19,CASKQPRNRGAGQYF,TGTGCCAGTAAGCAGCCACGGAACAGGGGGGCCGGGCAGTACTTC
NA,TRBD2,TRBJ2-2,TRBV7-3,CASSLTSGGTGELFF,TGTGCCAGCAGCTTAACTAGCGGGGGAACCGGGGAGCTGTTTTTT
once,TRBD2,TRBJ2-1,TRBV27,CASSPSSGSSYNEQFF,TGTGCCAGCAGTCCCTCTAGCGGGAGCTCCTACAATGAGCAGTTCTTC
NA,NA,TRBJ1-3,TRBV28,CASIGYGSRNTIYF,TGTGCCAGCATCGGTTATGGTTCTAGAAACACCATATATTTT
NA,NA,TRBJ1-2,TRBV11-2,CASSLGQGTYGYTF,TGTGCCAGCAGCTTAGGGCAGGGGACCTATGGCTACACCTTC
NA,TRBD1,TRBJ1-5,TRBV27,CASSQRQGAWQPQHF,TGTGCCAGCAGTCAGAGACAGGGGGCTTGGCAGCCCCAGCATTTT